The entry below describes one T cell receptor beta chain. This sample stems from a study of blood T cell repertoires in COVID-19. The wider study: The samples span acute and convalescent COVID-19 from the United States, Italy and Spain.

The CDR3 spans 15 residues. V was pared by 4 bases and J by 2 bases, with 5 bases of the junction left unmatched. Germline V gene sequence: CDR1 SGHTS, CDR2 YDEGEE. Authors' data handling: Amplification from reference gene primers served as the basis for estimated nucleated cell counts. Some clones are missing from TCRdb's copy, which holds only in-frame ones; the method was immunoSEQ multiplex PCR. V and J calls and clone size come straight from that table; D and trimming were deduced from the DNA. Of about 200,000 clones in the sample, 80% to 85% are singletons; the top ten hold around 25%. The clonotype was recovered from a man aged 40-50 years with acute or convalescent COVID-19. The chain joins TRBV5-8 to TRBJ2-3, with 9 positions matching TRBD2. The sequenced sample was peripheral blood. CDR3 loop: CASSRLAAFTDTQYF. The CDR3 DNA reads TGTGCCAGCAGCAGACTAGCGGCTTTCACAGATACGCAGTATTTT.